A single sample is the source of the 18 T cell receptor beta chains below, sequenced in a study of blood T cell repertoires in COVID-19. Data came from immunoSEQ multiplex PCR; TCRdb stores just in-frame clones and leaves some out. The sample yields hundreds of thousands of clones, about 87% seen once. The specimen sequenced was peripheral blood. The receptor source for this set is a woman aged 18-29 years with acute or convalescent COVID-19.

The chain recombines TRBV18 with TRBJ2-7, with TRBD2 as a possible D gene (5 bases). CDR3 length: 14 amino acids. CDR1 is KGHSH and CDR2 is LQKENI in the germline V gene. With 2 bases removed from V and 3 bases from J, the gap between germline ends came to 11 bases. The CDR3 reads CASSPRTEDYEQYF. The CDR3 DNA sequence: TGTGCCAGCTCACCAAGGACGGAGGACTACGAGCAGTACTTC.

This chain links TRBV5-5 with TRBJ2-2; 10 positions match TRBD1. Germline loops: CDR1 SGHKS, CDR2 YYEKEE (reference sequence). This CDR3 has 16 amino acids. Trimming removed 4 bases from V and 1 base from J; junction bases left unmatched: 4. CDR3 residues: CASSAGTGVNTGELFF. For the CDR3, the DNA is TGTGCCAGCAGCGCCGGGACAGGGGTGAACACCGGGGAGCTGTTTTTT.

This rearrangement joins TRBV5-1 to TRBJ1-1, with 7 bases that match TRBD1. Trimming took 4 bases from V and 5 from J; bases not matched to a gene: 11. CDR1 is SGHRS and CDR2 is YFSETQ in the germline V gene. The CDR3 loop spans 15 amino acids. Here the CDR3 DNA reads TGCGCCAGCAGCCCCGGGACAGTCCGCCGGACTGAAGCTTTCTTT. This sequence encodes CASSPGTVRRTEAFF.

The table lists this clone with a count of one. The rearrangement uses TRBV7-2 and TRBJ2-1; D may be TRBD2 (7 bases). The CDR3 totals 16 residues. The germline V gene has CDR1 SGHTA and CDR2 FQGNSA. V gave up 1 base and J gave up 4 bases, with 14 bases separating them. In DNA form, the CDR3 reads TGTGCCAGCAGCTTAGTGGGGGGGCCTACTTACAATGAGCAGTTCTTC. This sequence encodes CASSLVGGPTYNEQFF.

The V gene is TRBV6-2 or TRBV6-3, the J gene TRBJ1-6; 8 nucleotides match TRBD1. V lost 6 bases to trimming and J lost 7 bases; unmatched junction nucleotides: 20. The CDR3 spans 19 residues. Germline loops: CDR1 MNHEY, CDR2 SVGEGT. CDR3 nucleotides: TGTGCCAGCAGCCGGACAGGGCAGAACCCCGGGTCATGGAATTCACCCCTCCACTTT. Its translation is CASSRTGQNPGSWNSPLHF.

The V and J genes are TRBV15 and TRBJ2-7; the D gene is possibly TRBD2 (5 bases). This CDR3 spans 15 amino acids. Germline lookup yields CDR1 LNHNV and CDR2 YYDKDF (reference sequence). V shed 4 bases and J shed 0 bases, with 13 bases lying between them. This CDR3 reads CATSIGVTFSYEQYF. The CDR3 DNA reads as TGTGCCACCAGCATCGGGGTAACCTTCTCCTACGAGCAGTACTTC.

The chain joins TRBV27 to TRBJ1-3; D is undetermined. Germline V gene data show CDR1 as MNHEY and CDR2 as SMNVEV (reference sequence). This CDR3 is 15 amino acids long. Trimming shortened V by 2 bases and J by 4 bases, and 12 bases separated the two germline ends. The CDR3 here is CASSLGQPGGNTIYF. As DNA, the CDR3 is TGTGCCAGCAGTTTAGGCCAGCCGGGGGGAAACACCATATATTTT.

The CDR3 here is CASSQDGGQAEAFF. DNA for the CDR3: TGTGCCAGCAGCCAGGATGGGGGACAGGCTGAAGCTTTCTTT. The chain recombines TRBV4-2 with TRBJ1-1, with TRBD1 matching 8 bases. The CDR3 sequence is 14 residues long. Germline CDR1 LGHNA, CDR2 YNFKEQ. With V trimmed by 3 bases and J by 6 bases, 6 bases remained unmatched.

The chain employs TRBV5-6 and TRBJ2-1; TRBD2 matches at 8 bases. The J segment lost 10 bases and the V segment lost 4 bases, leaving 4 bases of the junction unmatched. This CDR3 has 12 residues. Germline loops: CDR1 SGHDT, CDR2 YYEEEE. The CDR3 coding sequence is TGTGCCAGCAGCCGGGAGGGGCTAGAGCAGTTCTTC. Protein product: CASSREGLEQFF.

The genes are TRBV5-1 and TRBJ2-3; D is possibly TRBD1 (6 bases). This CDR3 has 15 residues. CDR1 and CDR2 from the germline V gene are SGHRS and YFSETQ. Trimming shortened V by 5 bases and J by 0 bases, and 13 bases separated the two germline ends. The chain's CDR3 is CASRRTDSSTDTQYF. The CDR3 DNA is TGCGCCAGCAGAAGGACAGACTCTAGCACAGATACGCAGTATTTT.

The chain combines TRBV19 with TRBJ2-1; TRBD1 aligns across 10 bases. V was clipped by 9 bases and J by 4 bases; unmatched bases: 3. The CDR3 is made up of 13 amino acids. The V gene's germline CDR1 is LNHDA and CDR2 SQIVND (reference sequence). The CDR3 bases are TGTGCCAGCCGGGACAGGGGATACAATGAGCAGTTCTTC. Protein product: CASRDRGYNEQFF. Based on the CDR3 plus reference TRBV19 and TRBJ2-1, the full variable domain is DGGITQSPKYLFRKEGQNVTLSCEQNLNHDAMYWYRQDPGQGLRLIYYSQIVNDFQKGDIAEGYSVSREKKESFPLTVTSAQKNPTAFYLCASRDRGYNEQFFGPGTRLTVL.

This sequence joins TRBV12-3 or TRBV12-4 and TRBJ2-1; TRBD2 is a possible D gene (5 bases). Trimming left V 3 bases short and J 8 bases short, with 8 bases between. This CDR3 spans 12 amino acids. The CDR3 DNA sequence: TGTGCCAGCAGTTTCGGGATCCATGAGCAGTTCTTC. It is translated as CASSFGIHEQFF.

The V and J genes are TRBV9 and TRBJ1-2; D is perhaps TRBD1 (5 bases). Germline V gene sequence: CDR1 SGDLS, CDR2 YYNGEE. The CDR3 has 14 residues. V was pared by 3 bases and J by 8 bases, with 17 bases between. The CDR3 region has the DNA TGTGCCAGCAGCGCCAACGCAGGGTTTAGGGGCTACACCTTC. Its protein product is CASSANAGFRGYTF.

The rearrangement links TRBV25-1 to TRBJ2-5; 8 bases line up with TRBD2. The germline CDR1 and CDR2 sequences are MGHDK and SYGVNS. CDR3 length equals 12 residues. Trimming removed 11 bases from V and 5 bases from J; junction bases left unmatched: 7. This chain's CDR3 is CASWTGGETQYF. CDR3 bases: TGTGCCTCGTGGACGGGGGGGGAGACCCAGTACTTC.

The rearrangement links TRBV6-5 to TRBJ2-7, with 9 bases aligning to TRBD1. V shed 0 bases, J shed 3 bases, and the junction held 6 bases outside the gene matches. This CDR3 is built from 16 residues. Germline V gene lookup returns CDR1 MNHEY and CDR2 SVGAGI. The CDR3 protein is CASSYSRGQGGYEQYF. DNA for the CDR3: TGTGCCAGCAGTTACTCCCGGGGACAGGGTGGCTACGAGCAGTACTTC.

V is TRBV19 and J is TRBJ1-3; weak D call: TRBD1 (6 bases). Germline lookup yields CDR1 LNHDA and CDR2 SQIVND (reference sequence). Trimming took 6 bases from V and 3 from J, leaving 12 bases between them. CDR3 size: 14 residues. The CDR3 DNA reads TGTGCCAGTAGGACCCAGGGGTATGGAAACACCATATATTTT. As protein: CASRTQGYGNTIYF.

The chain is built from TRBV7-2 and TRBJ2-3, with 7 bases that match TRBD2. The J segment lost 8 bases and the V segment lost 6 bases, leaving 8 bases of the junction unmatched. There are 13 residues in the CDR3. Germline V gene sequence: CDR1 SGHTA, CDR2 FQGNSA. CDR3 nucleotide sequence: TGTGCCAGCAGATCGAGCGGGGTGGCTACGCAGTATTTT. Protein sequence: CASRSSGVATQYF.

J is TRBJ2-5 and V is TRBV19; possible D gene TRBD2, 5 bases. This CDR3 is 13 amino acids long. V lost 3 bases to trimming and J lost 7 bases, with 12 bases between them. Germline assignment: CDR1 LNHDA and CDR2 SQIVND (reference sequence). CDR3 sequence reads: CASSIGGVGTQYF. CDR3 DNA sequence: TGTGCCAGTAGTATCGGAGGAGTAGGGACCCAGTACTTC. Based on the CDR3 plus reference TRBV19 and TRBJ2-5, the full variable domain is DGGITQSPKYLFRKEGQNVTLSCEQNLNHDAMYWYRQDPGQGLRLIYYSQIVNDFQKGDIAEGYSVSREKKESFPLTVTSAQKNPTAFYLCASSIGGVGTQYFGPGTRLLVL.